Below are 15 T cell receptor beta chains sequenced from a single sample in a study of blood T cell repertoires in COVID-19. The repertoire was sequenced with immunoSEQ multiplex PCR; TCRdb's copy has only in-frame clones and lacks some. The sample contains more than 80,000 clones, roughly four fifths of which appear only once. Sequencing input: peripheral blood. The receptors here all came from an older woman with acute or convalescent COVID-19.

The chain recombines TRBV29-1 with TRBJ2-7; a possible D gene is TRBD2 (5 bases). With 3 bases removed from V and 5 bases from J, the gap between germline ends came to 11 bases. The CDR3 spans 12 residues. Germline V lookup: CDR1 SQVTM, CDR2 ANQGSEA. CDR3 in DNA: TGCAGCGTTGATGCCGGGAACGACGAGCAGTACTTC. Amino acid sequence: CSVDAGNDEQYF.

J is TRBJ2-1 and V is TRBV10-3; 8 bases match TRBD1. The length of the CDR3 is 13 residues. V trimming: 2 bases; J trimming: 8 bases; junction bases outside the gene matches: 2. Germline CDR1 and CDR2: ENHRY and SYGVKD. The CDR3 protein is CAISENRGDEQFF. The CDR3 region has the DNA TGTGCCATCAGTGAGAACAGGGGGGATGAGCAGTTCTTC.

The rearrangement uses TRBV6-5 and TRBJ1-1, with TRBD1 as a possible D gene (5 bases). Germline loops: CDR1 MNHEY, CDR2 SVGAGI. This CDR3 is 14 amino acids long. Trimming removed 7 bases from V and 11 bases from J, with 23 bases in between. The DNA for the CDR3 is TGTGCCAGCAACTACCGGGCGGGGGGGGAACCGGCTTTCTTT. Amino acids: CASNYRAGGEPAFF.

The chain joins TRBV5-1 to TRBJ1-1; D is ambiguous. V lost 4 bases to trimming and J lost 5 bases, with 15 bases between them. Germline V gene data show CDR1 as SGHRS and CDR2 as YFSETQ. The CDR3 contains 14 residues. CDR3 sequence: CASSREVLETEAFF. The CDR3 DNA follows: TGCGCCAGCAGCCGCGAGGTGTTGGAGACTGAAGCTTTCTTT.

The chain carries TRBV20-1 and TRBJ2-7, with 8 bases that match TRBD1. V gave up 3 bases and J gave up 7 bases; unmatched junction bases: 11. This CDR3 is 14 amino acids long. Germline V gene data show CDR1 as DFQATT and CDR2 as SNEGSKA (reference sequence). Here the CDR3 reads CSASDPQGAYEQYF. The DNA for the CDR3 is TGCAGTGCTAGTGATCCTCAGGGGGCTTATGAGCAGTACTTC.

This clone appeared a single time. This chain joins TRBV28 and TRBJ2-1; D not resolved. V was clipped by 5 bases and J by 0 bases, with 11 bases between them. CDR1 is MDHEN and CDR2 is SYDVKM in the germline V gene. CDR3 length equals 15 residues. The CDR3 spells CASSSRPSSYNEQFF. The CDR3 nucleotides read TGTGCCAGCAGTAGTCGGCCTAGCTCCTACAATGAGCAGTTCTTC.

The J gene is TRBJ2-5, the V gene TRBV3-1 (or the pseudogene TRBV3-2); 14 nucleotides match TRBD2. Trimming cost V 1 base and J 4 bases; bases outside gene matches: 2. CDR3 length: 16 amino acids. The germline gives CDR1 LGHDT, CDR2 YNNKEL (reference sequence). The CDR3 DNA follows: TGTGCCAGCAGCCAAGGAGGACTAGCGGGGGGAGAGACCCAGTACTTC. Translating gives CASSQGGLAGGETQYF.

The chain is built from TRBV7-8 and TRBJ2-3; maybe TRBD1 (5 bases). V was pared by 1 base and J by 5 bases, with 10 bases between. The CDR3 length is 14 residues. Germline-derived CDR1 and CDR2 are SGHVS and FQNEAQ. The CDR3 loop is CASSLDWGRDTQYF. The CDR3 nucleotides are TGTGCCAGCAGCTTAGATTGGGGCAGAGATACGCAGTATTTT.

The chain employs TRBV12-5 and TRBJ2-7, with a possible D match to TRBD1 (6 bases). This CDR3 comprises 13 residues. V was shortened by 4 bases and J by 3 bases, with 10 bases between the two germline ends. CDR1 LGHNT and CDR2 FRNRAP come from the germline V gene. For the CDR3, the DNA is TGTGCTAGTGGTTCAGGGGAAAACTACGAGCAGTACTTC. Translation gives CASGSGENYEQYF.

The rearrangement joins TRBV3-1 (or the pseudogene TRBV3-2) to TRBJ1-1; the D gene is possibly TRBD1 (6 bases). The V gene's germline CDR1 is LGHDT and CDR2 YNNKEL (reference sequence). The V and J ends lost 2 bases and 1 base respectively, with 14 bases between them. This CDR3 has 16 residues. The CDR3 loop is CASSQRRTATNTEAFF. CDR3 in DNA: TGTGCCAGCAGCCAACGCCGGACAGCCACGAACACTGAAGCTTTCTTT.

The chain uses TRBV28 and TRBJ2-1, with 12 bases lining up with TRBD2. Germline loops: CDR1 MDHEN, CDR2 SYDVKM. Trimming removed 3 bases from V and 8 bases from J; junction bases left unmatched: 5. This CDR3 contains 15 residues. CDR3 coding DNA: TGTGCCAGCAGTTTGGTCCTAGCGGGAGGGGATGAGCAGTTCTTC. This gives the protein CASSLVLAGGDEQFF.

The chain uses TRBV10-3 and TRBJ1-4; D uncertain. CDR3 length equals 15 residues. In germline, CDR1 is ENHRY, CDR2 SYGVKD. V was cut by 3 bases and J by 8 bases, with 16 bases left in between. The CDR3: CAISDPSGFREKLFF. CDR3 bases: TGTGCCATCAGTGATCCCTCGGGGTTTCGGGAAAAACTGTTTTTT.

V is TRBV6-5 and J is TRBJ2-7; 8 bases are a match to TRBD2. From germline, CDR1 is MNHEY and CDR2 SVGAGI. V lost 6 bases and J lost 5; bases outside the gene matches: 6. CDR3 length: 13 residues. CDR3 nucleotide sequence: TGTGCCAGCAGCCAGCGGGAGATTGACGAGCAGTACTTC. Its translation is CASSQREIDEQYF.

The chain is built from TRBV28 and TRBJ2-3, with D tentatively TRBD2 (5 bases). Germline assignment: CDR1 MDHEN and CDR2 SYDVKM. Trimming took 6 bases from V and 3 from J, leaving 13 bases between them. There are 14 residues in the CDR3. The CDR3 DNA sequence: TGTGCCAGCAGCCCTCTGGAGGAAACAGATACGCAGTATTTT. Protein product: CASSPLEETDTQYF.

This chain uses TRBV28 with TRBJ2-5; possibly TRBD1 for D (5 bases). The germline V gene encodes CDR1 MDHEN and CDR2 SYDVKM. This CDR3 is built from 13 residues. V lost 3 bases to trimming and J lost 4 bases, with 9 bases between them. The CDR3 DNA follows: TGTGCCAGCAGTTTGCAGGGTCGAGAGACCCAGTACTTC. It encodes CASSLQGRETQYF.